The 10 T cell receptor beta chains in this list originate from one sample, sequenced in a study of cytomegalovirus exposure and HLA in healthy donors. The PCR used 60 Vbeta and 13 Jbeta primers. Profiling relied on immunoSEQ multiplex PCR, and the TCRdb table lists in-frame clones only, not all of them. The sample's table shows roughly 88,000 clones. The sequenced sample was PBMCs. Receptor source: a man aged 45-60 years in good health and CMV-seropositive.

The chain recombines TRBV7-2 with TRBJ1-2, with a possible D match to TRBD1 (5 bases). Germline V gives CDR1 SGHTA, CDR2 FQGNSA. This CDR3 has 16 amino acids. Trimming removed 4 bases at V and 4 bases at J, with 19 bases between. In DNA, the CDR3 is TGTGCCAGCAGCTCCCCTGGGGCAACAGCGACCTATGGCTACACCTTC. It yields the protein CASSSPGATATYGYTF.

This sequence joins TRBV2 and TRBJ2-3, with TRBD2 identical over 9 bases. V trimming: 5 bases; J trimming: 3 bases; junction bases outside the gene matches: 3. The CDR3 is made up of 14 amino acids. Germline V gene lookup returns CDR1 SNHLY and CDR2 FYNNEI. The CDR3 DNA reads as TGTGCCAGCAGTCGACTAGCGGTGACAGATACGCAGTATTTT. Its translation is CASSRLAVTDTQYF.

V is TRBV30 and J is TRBJ1-6; D gene unclear. Germline loops: CDR1 GTSNPN, CDR2 SVGIG (reference sequence). The CDR3 contains 15 residues. With 3 bases removed from V and 3 bases from J, the gap between germline ends came to 12 bases. The CDR3 spells CAWRRGPNYNSPLHF. CDR3 coding DNA: TGTGCCTGGAGGAGAGGGCCCAACTATAATTCACCCCTCCACTTT. The complete variable domain, with remaining parts taken from reference TRBV30 and TRBJ1-6, reads SQTIHQWPATLVQPVGSPLSLECTVEGTSNPNLYWYRQAAGRGLQLLFYSVGIGQISSEVPQNLSASRPQDRQFILSSKKLLLSDSGFYLCAWRRGPNYNSPLHFGNGTRLTVT.

The V call is TRBV27, the J call TRBJ2-7, with 7 bases identical to TRBD2. Per the germline V gene, CDR1 is MNHEY and CDR2 is SMNVEV (reference sequence). The CDR3 contains 15 residues. Germline trimming cut 0 bases from V and 2 bases from J; bases unmatched to any gene: 4. CDR3 residues: CASSLSSGPTYEQYV. Written as DNA, the CDR3 is TGTGCCAGCAGTTTATCTAGCGGGCCGACCTACGAGCAGTACGTC.

V usage is TRBV6-1 and J usage is TRBJ2-2, with a tentative D call TRBD1 (5 bases). The germline V gene has CDR1 MNHNS and CDR2 SASEGT. Trimming pared 5 bases from V and 1 base from J, leaving 14 bases between. The CDR3 has 16 amino acids. The CDR3 coding sequence is TGTGCCAGCAGTCAAGACAGACAATTGAACACCGGGGAGCTGTTTTTT. Translation: CASSQDRQLNTGELFF.

CDR3 region: CASSLAGVDEKLFF. The CDR3 DNA follows: TGTGCCAGCAGCTTGGCAGGGGTGGATGAAAAACTGTTTTTT. This chain links TRBV5-4 with TRBJ1-4; possible D gene TRBD1, 6 bases. V was clipped by 0 bases and J by 6 bases, with 9 bases between them. The length of the CDR3 is 14 residues. Per the germline V gene, CDR1 is SGHNT and CDR2 is YYREEE (reference sequence).

This sequence joins TRBV19 and TRBJ2-1; 8 bases agree with TRBD2. Looked up from germline, CDR1 is LNHDA and CDR2 is SQIVND (reference sequence). V lost 5 bases, J lost 8 bases, and 5 bases stayed unmatched. The CDR3 spans 13 residues. The CDR3 sequence: CASSPGTRHEQFF. In nucleotides, the CDR3 is TGTGCCAGTAGTCCGGGGACTAGGCATGAGCAGTTCTTC. The entire variable domain, with the rest obtained from reference TRBV19 and TRBJ2-1, is as follows: DGGITQSPKYLFRKEGQNVTLSCEQNLNHDAMYWYRQDPGQGLRLIYYSQIVNDFQKGDIAEGYSVSREKKESFPLTVTSAQKNPTAFYLCASSPGTRHEQFFGPGTRLTVL.

The chain links TRBV6-5 to TRBJ2-4; 8 bases fit TRBD1. The CDR3 is 16 amino acids. The V gene's germline CDR1 is MNHEY and CDR2 SVGAGI. Losses at the gene ends were 4 bases for V and 2 bases for J; bases not matched to a gene: 7. CDR3 sequence: CASSSGQGKTKNIQYF. The CDR3 bases are TGTGCCAGCAGTTCCGGACAGGGTAAAACCAAAAACATTCAGTACTTC.

This chain joins TRBV4-3 and TRBJ1-5; 11 bases fit TRBD1. The CDR3 length is 19 residues. Germline lookup yields CDR1 LGHNA and CDR2 YSLEER. The junction had 11 bases not matched to a gene; V was cut back by 4 bases and J by 0 bases. The CDR3 here is CASSPMVGTGGYSNQPQHF. The CDR3 DNA sequence: TGCGCCAGCAGCCCAATGGTCGGGACAGGGGGGTATAGCAATCAGCCCCAGCATTTT.

This rearrangement joins TRBV7-8 to TRBJ2-1; D might be TRBD1 (6 bases). The V and J ends lost 1 base and 5 bases respectively, with 9 bases between them. The CDR3 runs 14 residues. Germline V gives CDR1 SGHVS, CDR2 FQNEAQ. CDR3 loop: CASSLGTGHNEQFF. CDR3 coding DNA: TGTGCCAGCAGCTTAGGTACAGGGCACAATGAGCAGTTCTTC.